These T cell receptor beta chains were read from a single sample in a study of beta chain features in type 1 diabetes. TCRdb's copy holds only in-frame clones and misses some; the assay was immunoSEQ multiplex PCR. The table has a few hundred thousand clones, around 13% seen once. Input material: naive CD4+ T cells from blood. The receptors were gathered from a woman younger than 30 with type 1 diabetes. Each CDR3 is given with its conserved first and last residue. A D gene is named only where the DNA matches it firmly. Some rows mark clone size as missing; the rest say once, few, many or name a class of expanded clone.

V gene,clone size,D gene,J gene,CDR3 DNA,CDR3 protein
TRBV29-1,few,TRBD1,TRBJ1-4,TGCAGCGTTTGTAGAGACAGGGGCGAAAAACTGTTTTTT,CSVCRDRGEKLFF
TRBV5-4,-,-,TRBJ2-5,TGTGCCAGCAGCTTGATAGTAGAAGAGACCCAGTACTTC,CASSLIVEETQYF
TRBV5-4,few,-,TRBJ1-1,TGTGCCAGCAGCGACGGACAGTTTGCTGAAGCTTTCTTT,CASSDGQFAEAFF
TRBV28,few,-,TRBJ2-7,TGTGCCAGCAGTTTCGTCGGGACAACCTCCTACGAGCAGTACTTC,CASSFVGTTSYEQYF
TRBV12-5,-,TRBD2,TRBJ2-5,TGTGCTAGTGGCCGCGGCCTAGCGGGAAATATCCAAGAGACCCAGTACTTC,CASGRGLAGNIQETQYF
TRBV5-1,-,TRBD2,TRBJ2-1,TGCGCCAGCAGCTCCCTAGCGGGAGCCTACAATGAGCAGTTCTTC,CASSSLAGAYNEQFF
TRBV15,once,-,TRBJ1-5,TGTGCCACCTGCGATGAGGTCAATCAGCCCCAGCATTTT,CATCDEVNQPQHF
TRBV7-2,-,-,TRBJ2-7,TGTGCCAGCAGCCCCCCACCGGGGAGGTACGAGCAGTACTTC,CASSPPPGRYEQYF
TRBV7-9,-,TRBD2,TRBJ2-3,TGTGCCAGCAGCACAAAACGTCCCCCTAGCGGGACAGATACGCAGTATTTT,CASSTKRPPSGTDTQYF
TRBV29-1,-,-,TRBJ2-5,TGCAGCGTGAGTGGGGCCGACCAAGAGACCCAGTACTTC,CSVSGADQETQYF
TRBV13,few,TRBD2,TRBJ2-4,TGTGCCAGCAGCCCCCGCCGGGCTAGCGGTGCCAGGCACATTCAGTACTTC,CASSPRRASGARHIQYF
TRBV5-1,-,TRBD2,TRBJ2-7,TGCGCCAGCAGCTTGGGACTAGCGGGGGCTAGCTACGAGCAGTACTTC,CASSLGLAGASYEQYF
TRBV9,few,TRBD2,TRBJ2-7,TGTGCCAGCACCCTCGCCCCGGGGGGTGCGGGCGAGCAGTACTTC,CASTLAPGGAGEQYF
TRBV5-1,-,-,TRBJ2-1,TGCGCCAGCAGCCCCCGGACTGGGCCCAGTGAGCAGTTCTTC,CASSPRTGPSEQFF
TRBV7-8,-,-,TRBJ2-3,TGTGCCAGCAGCGATACCCCGGGACTTGATACGCAGTATTTT,CASSDTPGLDTQYF
TRBV10-3,-,-,TRBJ2-7,TGTGCCATCAGAGGTCCGTCGGCGGAGGAGCAGTACTTC,CAIRGPSAEEQYF
TRBV29-1,-,TRBD1,TRBJ1-4,TGCAGCGTTGGTGGACAGGGAGGAAAGGATGAAAAACTGTTTTTT,CSVGGQGGKDEKLFF
TRBV23-1,-,TRBD1,TRBJ2-7,TGCGCCAGCAGCCCCCCGACGGGACAGCATTTTTACGAGCAGTACTTC,CASSPPTGQHFYEQYF